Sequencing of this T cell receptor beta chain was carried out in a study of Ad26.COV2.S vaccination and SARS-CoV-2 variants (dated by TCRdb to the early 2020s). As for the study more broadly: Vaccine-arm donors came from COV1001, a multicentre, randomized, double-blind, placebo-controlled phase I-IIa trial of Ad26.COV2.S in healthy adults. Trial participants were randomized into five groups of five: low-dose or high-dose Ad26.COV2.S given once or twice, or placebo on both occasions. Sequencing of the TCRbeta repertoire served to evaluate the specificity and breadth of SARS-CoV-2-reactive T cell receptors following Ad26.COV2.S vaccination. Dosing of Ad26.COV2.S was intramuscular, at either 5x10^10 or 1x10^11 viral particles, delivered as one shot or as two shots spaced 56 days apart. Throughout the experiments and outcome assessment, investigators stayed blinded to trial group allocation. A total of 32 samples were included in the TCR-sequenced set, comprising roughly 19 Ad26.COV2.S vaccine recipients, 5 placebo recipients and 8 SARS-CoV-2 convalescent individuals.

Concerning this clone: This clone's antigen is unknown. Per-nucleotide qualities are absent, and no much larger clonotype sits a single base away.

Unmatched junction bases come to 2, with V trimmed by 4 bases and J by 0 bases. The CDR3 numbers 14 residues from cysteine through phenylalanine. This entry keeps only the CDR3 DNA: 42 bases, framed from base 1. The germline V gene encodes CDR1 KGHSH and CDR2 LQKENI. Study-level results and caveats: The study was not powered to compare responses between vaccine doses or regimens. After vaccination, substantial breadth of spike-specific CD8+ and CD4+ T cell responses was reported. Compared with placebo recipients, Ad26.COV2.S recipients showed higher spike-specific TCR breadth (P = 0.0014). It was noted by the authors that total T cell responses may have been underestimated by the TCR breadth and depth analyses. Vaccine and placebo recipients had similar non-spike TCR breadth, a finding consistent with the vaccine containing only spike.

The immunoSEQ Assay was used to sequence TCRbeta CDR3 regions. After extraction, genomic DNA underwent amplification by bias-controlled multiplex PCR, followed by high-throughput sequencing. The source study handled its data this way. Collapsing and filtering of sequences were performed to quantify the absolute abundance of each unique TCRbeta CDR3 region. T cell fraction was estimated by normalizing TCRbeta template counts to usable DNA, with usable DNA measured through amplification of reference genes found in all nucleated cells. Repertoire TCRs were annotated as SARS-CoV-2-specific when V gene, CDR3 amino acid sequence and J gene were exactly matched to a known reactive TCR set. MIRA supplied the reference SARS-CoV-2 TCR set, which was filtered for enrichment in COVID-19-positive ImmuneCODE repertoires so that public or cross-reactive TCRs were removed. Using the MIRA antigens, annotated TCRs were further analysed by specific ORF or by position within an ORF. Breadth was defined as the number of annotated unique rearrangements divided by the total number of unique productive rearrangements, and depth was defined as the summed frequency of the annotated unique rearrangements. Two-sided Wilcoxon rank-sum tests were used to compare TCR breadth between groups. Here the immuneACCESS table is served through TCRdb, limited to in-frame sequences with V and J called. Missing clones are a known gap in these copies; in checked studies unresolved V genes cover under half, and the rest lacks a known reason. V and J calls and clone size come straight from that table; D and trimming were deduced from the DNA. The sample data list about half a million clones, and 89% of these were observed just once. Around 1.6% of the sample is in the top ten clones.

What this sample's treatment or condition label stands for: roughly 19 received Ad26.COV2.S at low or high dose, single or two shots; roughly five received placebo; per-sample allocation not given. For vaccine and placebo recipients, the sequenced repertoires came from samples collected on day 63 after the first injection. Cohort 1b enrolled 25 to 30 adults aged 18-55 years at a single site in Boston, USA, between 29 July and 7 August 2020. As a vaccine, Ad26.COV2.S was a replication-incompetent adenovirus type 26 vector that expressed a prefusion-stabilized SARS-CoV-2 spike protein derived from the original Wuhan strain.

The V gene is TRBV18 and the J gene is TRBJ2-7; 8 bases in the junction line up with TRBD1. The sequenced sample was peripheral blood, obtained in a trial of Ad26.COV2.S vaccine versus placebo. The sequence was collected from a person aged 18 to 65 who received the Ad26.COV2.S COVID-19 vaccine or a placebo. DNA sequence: TGTGCCAGCTCACGGGACAGGAGCTCCTACGAGCAGTACTTC. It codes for CASSRDRSSYEQYF.